One and the same sample provided the 32 T cell receptor beta chains below, sequenced in a study of T cells in Graves' hyperthyroidism and ophthalmopathy. TCR beta CDR3 regions were amplified from RNA transcripts. The HTBI primer set served for first-round RT-PCR of the TCR CDR3. TCRdb used MiXCR to reprocess the multiplex PCR reads, holding one entry per CDR3 protein. This sample has 200,000 or so distinct CDR3 sequences; roughly a sixth occur once, and the top ten carry about 50%. Sequenced: blood. These receptors all come from a woman aged 45 to 65 with Graves' hyperthyroidism.

The table lists this clonotype with many counts. V and J are TRBV6-2 or TRBV6-3 and TRBJ2-7; 11 bases map to TRBD2. This CDR3 has 15 residues. Germline loops: CDR1 MNHEY, CDR2 SVGEGT. The V and J ends lost 8 bases and 1 base, in that order; junction bases with no gene match: 7. The CDR3 coding sequence is TGTGCCAGCTCCCGGACTAGCGGGTTGTCCTACGAGCAGTACTTC. It yields the protein CASSRTSGLSYEQYF.

This clonotype has more than one count but fewer than ten. The J gene is TRBJ2-2, the V gene TRBV5-1, with 7 positions matching TRBD1. Germline values: CDR1 SGHRS, CDR2 YFSETQ. V trimming: 0 bases; J trimming: 7 bases; junction bases outside the gene matches: 3. CDR3 size: 14 residues. The CDR3 sequence is CASSLVQGNGELFF. The CDR3 nucleotides read TGCGCCAGCAGCTTGGTACAGGGGAACGGGGAGCTGTTTTTT.

The rearrangement uses TRBV20-1 and TRBJ1-5; 8 bases align to TRBD1. CDR1 is DFQATT and CDR2 is SNEGSKA in the germline V gene (reference sequence). J gave up 2 bases and V 5 bases, and 11 bases lay outside the gene matches. The CDR3 loop spans 16 amino acids. This chain's CDR3 is CSAGGTGGMGNQPQHF. The CDR3 DNA reads as TGCAGTGCTGGCGGGACAGGTGGTATGGGCAATCAGCCCCAGCATTTT.

This clonotype has a handful of counts. The chain has TRBV5-1 and TRBJ2-1, with 9 positions matching TRBD2. This CDR3 comprises 16 residues. V was clipped by 2 bases and J by 6 bases; unmatched bases: 9. From germline, CDR1 is SGHRS and CDR2 YFSETQ. The CDR3 region has the DNA TGCGCCAGCAGCTTAGACACCGCTAGCGGGATCAATGAGCAGTTCTTC. As protein: CASSLDTASGINEQFF.

This clonotype showed up many times. This chain connects TRBV12-3 or TRBV12-4 to TRBJ1-2; TRBD1 matches at 7 bases. The CDR3 totals 16 residues. Unmatched junction bases numbered 7, after V lost 3 bases and J lost 0 bases. CDR3 bases: TGTGCCAGCAGTTTGACTCCGGGACAGACTAACTATGGCTACACCTTC. This translates into CASSLTPGQTNYGYTF.

This clonotype showed up many times. The rearrangement joins TRBV6-1 to TRBJ1-3; D unclear. The CDR3 contains 15 residues. Deletions cut 1 base from V and 4 bases from J, with 11 bases between. Germline assignment: CDR1 MNHNS and CDR2 SASEGT. CDR3 bases: TGTGCCAGCAGTGAAGGGAGGCGGACGGGAAACACCATATATTTT. It translates to CASSEGRRTGNTIYF.

This clonotype was detected only a few times. The chain links TRBV12-3 or TRBV12-4 to TRBJ2-7; tentatively, D is TRBD1 or TRBD2 (6 bases each). Trimming stripped 6 bases from V and 7 bases from J, with 13 bases between. The CDR3 totals 12 residues. CDR3 sequence reads: CASRDLGGEQYF. The CDR3 region has the DNA TGTGCCAGCAGAGATTTAGGGGGGGAGCAGTACTTC.

In this sample, this clonotype turned up many times. The chain couples TRBV11-2 to TRBJ2-5, with D possibly matching TRBD2 (6 bases). With 4 bases removed from V and 4 bases from J, the gap between germline ends came to 19 bases. Germline CDR1 and CDR2: SGHAT and FQNNGV. The CDR3 totals 16 residues. In DNA, the CDR3 is TGTGCCAGCAGCTCGCATTCTTCGGGACTCCTAGAGACCCAGTACTTC. Amino acid sequence: CASSSHSSGLLETQYF.

This clonotype has a count of ten or more. The chain combines TRBV13 with TRBJ2-1; D possibly corresponds to TRBD1 (5 bases). Deletions cut 1 base from V and 9 bases from J, with 7 bases between. The CDR3 sequence is 12 residues long. Germline CDR1 PRHDT, CDR2 FYEKMQ (reference sequence). The CDR3 here is CASSLVGREQFF. CDR3 DNA: TGTGCCAGCAGCTTAGTGGGGCGTGAGCAGTTCTTC.

There are many counts of this clonotype. The chain recombines TRBV3-1 with TRBJ2-3; TRBD2 aligns across 11 bases. The V gene's germline CDR1 is LGHDT and CDR2 YNNKEL (reference sequence). The CDR3 length is 19 residues. V was pared by 4 bases and J by 2 bases, with 14 bases of the junction left unmatched. DNA for the CDR3: TGTGCCAGCAGCCTCTGGACTAGCGGGTGGAGAGAGGACACAGATACGCAGTATTTT. It translates to CASSLWTSGWREDTDTQYF.

This clonotype was observed at least ten times. V is TRBV18 and J is TRBJ1-5; D ambiguous. Germline CDR1 KGHSH, CDR2 LQKENI. There are 14 residues in the CDR3. V dropped 2 bases and J dropped 0 bases, with 5 bases sitting between them. As DNA, the CDR3 is TGTGCCAGCTCACCAACGATTAGCAATCAGCCCCAGCATTTT. Translated: CASSPTISNQPQHF.

This chain links TRBV3-1 with TRBJ2-1; 8 positions agree with TRBD1. This CDR3 region has 15 residues. Germline V gene lookup returns CDR1 LGHDT and CDR2 YNNKEL (reference sequence). J gave up 0 bases and V 5 bases, and 3 bases lay outside the gene matches. CDR3 sequence: CASSVDRGSYNEQFF. In DNA, the CDR3 is TGTGCCAGCAGCGTAGACAGGGGCTCCTACAATGAGCAGTTCTTC.

This clonotype was recorded at least ten times. CDR3 amino acids: CAWSSGTTTDTQYF. CDR3 in DNA: TGTGCCTGGAGTTCCGGGACAACAACAGATACGCAGTATTTT. The chain joins TRBV30 to TRBJ2-3; D might be TRBD1 (6 bases). Looked up from germline, CDR1 is GTSNPN and CDR2 is SVGIG (reference sequence). The length of the CDR3 is 14 residues. V was trimmed by 2 bases and J by 3 bases, leaving 12 bases between them.

At least ten counts were recorded for this clonotype. The gene calls are TRBV3-1 and TRBJ2-7; no clear D gene. Germline-derived CDR1 and CDR2 are LGHDT and YNNKEL (reference sequence). This CDR3 is 14 amino acids long. Trimming removed 1 base from V and 1 base from J, with 8 bases in between. In DNA form, the CDR3 reads TGTGCCAGCAGCCAAGGTAGCTCGTCCTACGAGCAGTACTTC. This translates into CASSQGSSSYEQYF.

This clonotype was seen repeatedly, ten times or more. The J gene is TRBJ2-1, the V gene TRBV2, with TRBD2 matching over 7 bases. V was pared by 8 bases and J by 1 base, with 5 bases of the junction left unmatched. Germline CDR1 SNHLY, CDR2 FYNNEI. The CDR3 is 14 residues long. The CDR3 region has the DNA TGTGCCAGCGTTCTAGCGGAATCCTACAATGAGCAGTTCTTC. Amino acids: CASVLAESYNEQFF.

This clonotype came up many times. This chain links TRBV18 with TRBJ1-2; possibly TRBD1 for D (6 bases). The CDR3 sequence is 15 residues long. Germline CDR1 is KGHSH and CDR2 is LQKENI. Trimming pared 3 bases from V and 7 bases from J, leaving 18 bases between. CDR3 protein: CASSPPGHLQLGYTF. CDR3 DNA: TGTGCCAGCTCACCCCCGGGACATCTGCAGCTTGGCTACACCTTC.

This clonotype was seen only a few times. This chain uses TRBV27 with TRBJ2-7; 11 bases align to TRBD1. Germline V gives CDR1 MNHEY, CDR2 SMNVEV (reference sequence). The V gene end was trimmed by 3 bases and the J gene end by 4 bases; junction bases not matched to a gene: 5. The CDR3 has 15 residues. The CDR3 protein is CASSLGDRGIYEQYF. The CDR3 nucleotides read TGTGCCAGCAGTTTGGGGGACAGGGGGATTTACGAGCAGTACTTC.

This clonotype was counted ten times or more. The chain employs TRBV10-3 and TRBJ2-3; tentative D call: TRBD2 (5 bases). This CDR3 is built from 13 residues. Germline lookup yields CDR1 ENHRY and CDR2 SYGVKD. V gave up 7 bases and J gave up 2 bases, with 10 bases separating them. The CDR3 spells CAIKERPTDTQYF. The CDR3 DNA follows: TGTGCCATCAAGGAGCGGCCCACAGATACGCAGTATTTT.

Regarding this clonotype: A read error may be the cause here, since a much bigger clone is one base away. The V call is TRBV18, the J call TRBJ1-2, with D perhaps matching TRBD1 (5 bases). CDR1 is KGHSH, CDR2 LQKENI, per germline. Trimming stripped 2 bases from V and 8 bases from J, with 12 bases between. This CDR3 is built from 13 residues. CDR3 amino acids: CASSPGAVRGYTF. For the CDR3, the DNA is TGTGCCAGCTCACCAGGGGCGGTGAGAGGCTACACCTTC.

This clonotype was recorded at least ten times. This rearrangement joins TRBV7-3 to TRBJ2-5; possibly TRBD1 or TRBD2 for D (5 bases each). The germline V and J ends were trimmed by 4 bases and 4 bases, with 10 bases remaining between them. Germline values: CDR1 SGHTA, CDR2 FQGTGA. The CDR3 is 13 amino acids. The CDR3 nucleotides are TGTGCCAGCAGCTCCTCAGGGAGAGAGACCCAGTACTTC. Translating it yields CASSSSGRETQYF.

This chain uses TRBV18 with TRBJ2-2, with D hard to call. Deletions cut 4 bases from V and 3 bases from J, with 15 bases between. The CDR3 has 16 residues. The V gene's germline CDR1 is KGHSH and CDR2 LQKENI. The CDR3 DNA follows: TGTGCCAGCTCACGCCTGCAGTTAAGTGACACCGGGGAGCTGTTTTTT. Protein: CASSRLQLSDTGELFF.

This clonotype was counted ten times or more. The chain links TRBV3-1 to TRBJ2-7, with D perhaps matching TRBD2 (6 bases). The CDR3 runs 19 residues. V lost 4 bases, J lost 0 bases, and 25 bases lay in between. The germline V gene has CDR1 LGHDT and CDR2 YNNKEL (reference sequence). The CDR3 coding sequence is TGTGCCAGCAGCCTCAAAGGACCCCAGTTTAGCGGAAGCTCCTACGAGCAGTACTTC. It yields the protein CASSLKGPQFSGSSYEQYF.

The V gene is TRBV7-9, the J gene TRBJ2-4, with no clear D. Germline lookup yields CDR1 SEHNR and CDR2 FQNEAQ (reference sequence). The V and J ends lost 7 bases and 5 bases respectively, with 12 bases between them. CDR3 length: 13 residues. For the CDR3, the DNA is TGTGCCAGCACCAAAAGCAAGGAAAACATTCAGTACTTC. Translating it yields CASTKSKENIQYF.

This clonotype was seen a few times. The chain carries TRBV6-1 and TRBJ1-5; TRBD1 might be the D (5 bases). From germline, CDR1 is MNHNS and CDR2 SASEGT. This CDR3 has 14 amino acids. Trimming took 8 bases from V and 3 from J, leaving 14 bases between them. CDR3 sequence reads: CASGRDSANQPQHF. DNA for the CDR3: TGTGCCAGCGGTCGTGACAGCGCCAATCAGCCCCAGCATTTT.

This clonotype was observed at least ten times. V is TRBV27 and J is TRBJ2-1; 7 bases agree with TRBD2. There are 16 residues in the CDR3. The J segment lost 5 bases and the V segment lost 7 bases, leaving 14 bases of the junction unmatched. Germline V lookup: CDR1 MNHEY, CDR2 SMNVEV (reference sequence). The CDR3 here is CASTPWSAGEDNEQFF. DNA of the CDR3: TGTGCCAGCACCCCCTGGTCGGCGGGGGAGGACAATGAGCAGTTCTTC.

This clonotype was detected ten times or more. The chain uses TRBV25-1 and TRBJ1-5; D is possibly TRBD1 (6 bases). CDR1 is MGHDK, CDR2 SYGVNS, per germline. This CDR3 has 14 amino acids. V lost 2 bases to trimming and J lost 3 bases, with 8 bases between them. CDR3 sequence reads: CASSEAGDNQPQHF. Here the CDR3 DNA reads TGTGCCAGCAGTGAAGCAGGGGACAATCAGCCCCAGCATTTT.

The V call is TRBV11-2, the J call TRBJ2-3, with unresolved D. Germline V gene sequence: CDR1 SGHAT, CDR2 FQNNGV. Deletions cut 0 bases from V and 3 bases from J, with 7 bases between. The CDR3 covers 14 residues. This CDR3 reads CASSLDPGTDTQYF. The DNA of the CDR3 is TGTGCCAGCAGCTTAGATCCCGGGACAGATACGCAGTATTTT.

With regard to this clonotype: One end of the junction does not line up with germline, which may come from a read error. The rearrangement links TRBV15 to TRBJ2-7, with a possible D match to TRBD2 (5 bases). The CDR3 covers 13 residues. CDR1 and CDR2 from the germline V gene are LNHNV and YYDKDF (reference sequence). The DNA of the CDR3 is TGTACCACCCGAGGGTACGGAACCTACGAGCAGTACTTC. Translation gives CTTRGYGTYEQYF.

This chain links TRBV18 with TRBJ2-3; 12 positions agree with TRBD1. J gave up 7 bases and V 4 bases, and 9 bases lay outside the gene matches. The CDR3 has 16 amino acids. Looked up from germline, CDR1 is KGHSH and CDR2 is LQKENI. CDR3 nucleotides: TGTGCCAGCTCACGTACCTCGGGACAGGGGGCCAATACGCAGTATTTT. Encoded protein: CASSRTSGQGANTQYF.

This clonotype appeared many times. Germline and junction disagree at one end, which may indicate a read error. The V call is TRBV12-3 or TRBV12-4, the J call TRBJ1-5; TRBD1 is a possible D gene (6 bases). The CDR3 has 14 residues. The CDR3 sequence is CAGSQQGGNQPQHF. CDR3 coding DNA: TGTGCCGGCAGTCAACAGGGAGGGAATCAGCCCCAGCATTTT.

This clonotype was picked up many times. The rearrangement uses TRBV12-3 or TRBV12-4 and TRBJ2-2, with D unresolved. The CDR3 has 14 amino acids. V lost 6 bases to trimming and J lost 3 bases, with 11 bases between them. The chain's CDR3 is CASRRIEDTGELFF. The DNA of the CDR3 is TGTGCCAGCAGGCGGATAGAGGACACCGGGGAGCTGTTTTTT.

This clonotype was observed many times. This chain links TRBV6-1 with TRBJ1-1; D remains unclear. V lost 7 bases to trimming and J lost 4 bases, with 7 bases between them. Germline-derived CDR1 and CDR2 are MNHNS and SASEGT. The CDR3 runs to 11 residues. CDR3 residues: CASNGPTEAFF. In DNA, the CDR3 is TGTGCCAGCAATGGACCCACTGAAGCTTTCTTT.